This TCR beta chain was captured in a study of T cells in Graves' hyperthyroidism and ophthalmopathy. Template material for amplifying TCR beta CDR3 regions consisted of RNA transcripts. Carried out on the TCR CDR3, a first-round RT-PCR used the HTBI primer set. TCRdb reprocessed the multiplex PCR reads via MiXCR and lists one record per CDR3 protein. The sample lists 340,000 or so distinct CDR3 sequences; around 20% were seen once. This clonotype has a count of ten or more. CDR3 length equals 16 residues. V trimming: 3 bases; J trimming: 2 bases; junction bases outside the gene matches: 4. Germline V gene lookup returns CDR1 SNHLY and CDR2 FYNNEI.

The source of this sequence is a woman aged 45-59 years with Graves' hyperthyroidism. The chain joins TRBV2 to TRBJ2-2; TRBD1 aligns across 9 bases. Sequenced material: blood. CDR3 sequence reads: CASSDRTGENTGELFF. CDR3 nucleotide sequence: TGTGCCAGCAGTGACCGGACAGGGGAAAACACCGGGGAGCTGTTTTTT.